Described below is a single T cell receptor (beta chain) sequence and its context. Its antigen is unknown. The source of the sample is a study of OX40 agonist ivuxolimab in advanced cancers. TCRdb keeps only in-frame clones here, not all; method: immunoSEQ multiplex PCR. Of about 61,000 clones listed, 70% to 90% are singletons. Study conclusions and caveats: At 0.1 to 3.0 mg/kg, CD4+ and CD8+ blood T cells expanded clonally by week 6. Compared with CD4+, CD8+ T cells on average had more expanded clones. Some of the nonresponding patients also showed low levels of normalized T-cell clonal expansion.

This CDR3 comprises 14 residues. Germline assignment: CDR1 GTSNPN and CDR2 SVGIG (reference sequence). Trimming stripped 0 bases from V and 8 bases from J, with 16 bases between. The rearrangement uses TRBV30 and TRBJ1-2; TRBD1 is a possible D gene (6 bases). The TCR was taken from an adult with an advanced solid tumor such as melanoma, head and neck, liver or kidney cancer. The sample in question was CD4+ or CD8+ T cells sorted from blood, obtained in a trial of the OX40 agonist ivuxolimab. This chain's CDR3 is CAWSVGGRFNGYTF. The CDR3 DNA reads TGTGCCTGGAGTGTAGGGGGTAGGTTTAACGGCTACACCTTC.